This T cell receptor beta chain came from a study of blood T cell repertoires in COVID-19. Study-level background: Samples came from the United States, Italy and Spain, spanning acute and convalescent COVID-19. T cells, B-cell-depleted T cells, or PBMCs supplied cDNA or gDNA.

Authors' analysis steps: Researchers report that nucleated cell counts were estimated from reference gene primer amplification. Profiling relied on immunoSEQ multiplex PCR, and the TCRdb table lists in-frame clones only, not all of them. The V and J calls and clone size are taken from that table; D and trimming were inferred from the DNA. The table lists about 350,000 clones, 88% of them singletons. In Seattle, patients joined the study during active infection and were tracked longitudinally. Trimming removed 9 bases at V and 11 bases at J, with 16 bases between. The CDR3 is made up of 12 amino acids. Germline V gene lookup returns CDR1 LNHDA and CDR2 SQIVND (reference sequence).

This TCR derives from a woman between 65 and 79 years old with COVID-19, enrolled during active disease. The chain has TRBV19 and TRBJ1-4; D remains ambiguous. Sequenced sample: peripheral blood. The CDR3 spells CASLSEQWKLFF. The CDR3 nucleotides are TGTGCCAGCCTATCGGAACAGTGGAAACTGTTTTTT. Full variable domain (remainder filled in from reference TRBV19 and TRBJ1-4): DGGITQSPKYLFRKEGQNVTLSCEQNLNHDAMYWYRQDPGQGLRLIYYSQIVNDFQKGDIAEGYSVSREKKESFPLTVTSAQKNPTAFYLCASLSEQWKLFFGSGTQLSVL.